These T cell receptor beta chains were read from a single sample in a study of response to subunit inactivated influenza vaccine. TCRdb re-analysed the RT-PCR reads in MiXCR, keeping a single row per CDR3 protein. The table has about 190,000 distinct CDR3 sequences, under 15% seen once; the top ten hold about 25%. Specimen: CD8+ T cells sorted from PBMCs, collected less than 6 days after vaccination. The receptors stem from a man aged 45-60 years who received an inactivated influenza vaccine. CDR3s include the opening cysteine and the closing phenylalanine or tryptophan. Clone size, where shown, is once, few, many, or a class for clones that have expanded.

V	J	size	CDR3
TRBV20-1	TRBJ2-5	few	CSASGPGGQYF
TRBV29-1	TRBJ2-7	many	CSVEMTDPYEQYF
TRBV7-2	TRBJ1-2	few	CASSLEGFGYTF
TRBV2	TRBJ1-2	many	CAIYGGVRGYTF
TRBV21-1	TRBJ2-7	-	CASSAPIIALPYEQYF
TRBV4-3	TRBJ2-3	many	CASSDGQGASTDTQYF
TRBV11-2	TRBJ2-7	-	CASSLEGLAGGPYEQYF
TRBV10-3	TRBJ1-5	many	CAISDQGREGQPQHF
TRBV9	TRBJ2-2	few	CASSGRDTGELFF
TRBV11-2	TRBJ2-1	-	CASSPRTSGGLSYNEQFF